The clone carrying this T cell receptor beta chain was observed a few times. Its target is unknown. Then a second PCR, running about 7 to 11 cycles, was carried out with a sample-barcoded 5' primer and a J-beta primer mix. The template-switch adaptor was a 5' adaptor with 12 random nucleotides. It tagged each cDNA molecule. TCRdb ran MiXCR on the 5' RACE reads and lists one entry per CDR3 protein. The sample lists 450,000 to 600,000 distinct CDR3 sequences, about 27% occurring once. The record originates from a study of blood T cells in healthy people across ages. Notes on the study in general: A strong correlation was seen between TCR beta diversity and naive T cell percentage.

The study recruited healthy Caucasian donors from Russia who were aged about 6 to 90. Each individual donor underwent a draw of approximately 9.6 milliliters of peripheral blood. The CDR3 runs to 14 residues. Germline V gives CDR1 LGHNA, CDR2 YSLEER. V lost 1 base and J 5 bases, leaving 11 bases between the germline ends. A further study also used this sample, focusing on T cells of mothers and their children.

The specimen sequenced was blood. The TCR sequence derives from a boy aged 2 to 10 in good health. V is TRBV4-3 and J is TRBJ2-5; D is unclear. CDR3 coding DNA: TGCGCCAGCAGCCAAGTCGAAAATCGTGAGACCCAGTACTTC. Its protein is CASSQVENRETQYF.